This TCR beta chain came from a study of CD8 T cells in ankylosing spondylitis. Study results and limitations: Within peripheral blood, clones linked to disease were CD8+ and relatively rare. Earlier authors reported some of these motif variants in reactive arthritis synovial fluid and blood. Disease-linked clones were reportedly significantly enriched in matched ankylosing spondylitis synovial fluid.

In the case of this clonotype: Its antigen is unidentified.

Germline values: CDR1 LNHDA, CDR2 SQIVND (reference sequence). V lost 5 bases to trimming and J lost 5 bases, with 18 bases between them. The CDR3 has 15 residues. Construction of TCR beta libraries was performed using quantitative 5'-RACE with molecular barcodes. TCRdb reanalysed the 5' RACE reads using MiXCR and keeps one entry per CDR3 protein. The sample has about 160,000 distinct CDR3 sequences, 18% seen once; the top ten hold about 8%. The sequence came from a male donor with ankylosing spondylitis or in good health (not recorded which). This rearrangement joins TRBV19 to TRBJ1-1; a weak D match, TRBD1 (5 bases). The specimen sequenced was blood, either unsorted or a sorted T cell fraction (not recorded which). The CDR3 reads CASSPGRGAKTEAFF. The CDR3 coding sequence is TGTGCCAGTAGTCCCGGACGGGGCGCGAAGACTGAAGCTTTCTTT.